The clone carrying this T cell receptor beta chain was recorded many times. Its antigen remains unidentified. This record belongs to a study of CD8 T cells in ankylosing spondylitis. Points from the study as a whole: Disease-linked clones were found to be CD8+ and relatively rare in peripheral blood. Several highly homologous variants formed a TCR beta motif that appeared characteristic of ankylosing spondylitis blood.

Trimming pared 0 bases from V and 4 bases from J, leaving 11 bases between. The CDR3 covers 14 residues. Per germline, CDR1 SGHRS and CDR2 YFSETQ. Each CDR3 protein gets one entry after TCRdb re-called the 5' RACE reads with MiXCR. In the table there are around 300,000 distinct CDR3 sequences, about 9.9% of which are singletons. The chain combines TRBV5-1 with TRBJ2-7; either TRBD1 or TRBD2 may fit D (5 bases each). The material sequenced was blood, either unsorted or a sorted T cell fraction (not recorded which). The TCR was taken from a female donor with ankylosing spondylitis or in good health (not recorded which). CDR3 coding DNA: TGCGCCAGCAGCTTGGGTCCCAGGGAGTACGAGCAGTACTTC. Amino acids: CASSLGPREYEQYF.